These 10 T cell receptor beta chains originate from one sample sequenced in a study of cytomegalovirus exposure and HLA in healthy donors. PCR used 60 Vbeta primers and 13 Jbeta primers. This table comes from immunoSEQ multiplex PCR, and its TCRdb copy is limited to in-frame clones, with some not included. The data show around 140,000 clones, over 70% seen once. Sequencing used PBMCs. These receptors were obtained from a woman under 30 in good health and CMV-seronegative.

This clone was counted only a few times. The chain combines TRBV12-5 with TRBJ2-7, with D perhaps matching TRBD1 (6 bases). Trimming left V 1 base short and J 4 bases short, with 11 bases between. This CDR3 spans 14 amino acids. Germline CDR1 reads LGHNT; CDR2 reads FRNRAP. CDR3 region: CASGLDNRDYEQYF. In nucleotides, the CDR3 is TGTGCTAGTGGTTTGGATAACAGGGATTACGAGCAGTACTTC.

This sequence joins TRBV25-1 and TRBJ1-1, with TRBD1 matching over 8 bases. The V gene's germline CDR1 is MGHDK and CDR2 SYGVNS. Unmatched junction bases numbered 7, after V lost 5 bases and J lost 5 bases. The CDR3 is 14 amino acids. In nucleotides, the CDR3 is TGTGCCAGCAGTCCGACAGGGGTTGTGACTGAAGCTTTCTTT. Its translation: CASSPTGVVTEAFF.

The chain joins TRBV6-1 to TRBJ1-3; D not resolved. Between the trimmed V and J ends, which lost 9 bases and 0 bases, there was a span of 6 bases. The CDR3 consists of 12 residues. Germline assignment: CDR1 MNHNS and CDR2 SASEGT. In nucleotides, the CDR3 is TGTGCCAGTCACGGCTCTGGAAACACCATATATTTT. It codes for CASHGSGNTIYF.

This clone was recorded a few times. The CDR3, as DNA: TGTGCCAGCACTCAGGGGGTGAACACTGAAGCTTTCTTT. Translation: CASTQGVNTEAFF. V usage is TRBV27 and J usage is TRBJ1-1, with 7 bases identical to TRBD1. V shed 7 bases, J shed 0 bases, and the junction held 2 bases outside the gene matches. The germline V gene encodes CDR1 MNHEY and CDR2 SMNVEV (reference sequence). The CDR3 runs to 13 residues.

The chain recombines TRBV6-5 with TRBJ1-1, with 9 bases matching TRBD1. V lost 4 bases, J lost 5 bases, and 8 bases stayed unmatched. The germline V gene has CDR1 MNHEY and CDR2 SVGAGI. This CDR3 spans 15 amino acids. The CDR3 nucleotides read TGTGCCAGCAGTTCCATGGACAGGGGAGATACTGAAGCTTTCTTT. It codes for CASSSMDRGDTEAFF.

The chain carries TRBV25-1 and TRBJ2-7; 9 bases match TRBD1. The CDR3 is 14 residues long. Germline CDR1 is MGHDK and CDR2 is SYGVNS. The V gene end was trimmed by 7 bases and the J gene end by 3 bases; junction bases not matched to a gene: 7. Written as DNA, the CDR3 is TGTGCCAGCACTAAGACAGGGGGGGGCTACGAGCAGTACTTC. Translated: CASTKTGGGYEQYF.

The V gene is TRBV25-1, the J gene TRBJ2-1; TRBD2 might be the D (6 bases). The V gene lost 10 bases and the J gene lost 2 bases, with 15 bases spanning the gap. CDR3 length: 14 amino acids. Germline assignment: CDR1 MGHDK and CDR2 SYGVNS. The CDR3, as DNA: TGTGCCACCCGGAAGGGCGGGACCTACAATGAGCAGTTCTTC. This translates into CATRKGGTYNEQFF.

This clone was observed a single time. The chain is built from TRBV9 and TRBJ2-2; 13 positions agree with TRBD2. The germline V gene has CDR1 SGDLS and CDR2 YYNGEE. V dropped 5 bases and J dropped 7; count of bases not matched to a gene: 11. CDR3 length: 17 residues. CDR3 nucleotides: TGTGCCAGCAGTTTGAACAAACTAGCGGGAGGGGTCGGGGAGCTGTTTTTT. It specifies CASSLNKLAGGVGELFF. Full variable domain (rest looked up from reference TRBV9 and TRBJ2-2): DSGVTQTPKHLITATGQRVTLRCSPRSGDLSVYWYQQSLDQGLQFLIQYYNGEERAKGNILERFSAQQFPDLHSELNLSSLELGDSALYFCASSLNKLAGGVGELFFGEGSRLTVL.

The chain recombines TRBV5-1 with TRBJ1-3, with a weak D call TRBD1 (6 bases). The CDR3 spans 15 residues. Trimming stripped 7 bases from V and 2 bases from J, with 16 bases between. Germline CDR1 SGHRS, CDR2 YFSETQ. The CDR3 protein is CASSWAQGPGNTIYF. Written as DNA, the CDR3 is TGCGCCAGCTCCTGGGCACAGGGACCTGGAAACACCATATATTTT. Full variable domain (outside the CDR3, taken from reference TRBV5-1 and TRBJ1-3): KAGVTQTPRYLIKTRGQQVTLSCSPISGHRSVSWYQQTPGQGLQFLFEYFSETQRNKGNFPGRFSGRQFSNSRSEMNVSTLELGDSALYLCASSWAQGPGNTIYFGEGSWLTVV.

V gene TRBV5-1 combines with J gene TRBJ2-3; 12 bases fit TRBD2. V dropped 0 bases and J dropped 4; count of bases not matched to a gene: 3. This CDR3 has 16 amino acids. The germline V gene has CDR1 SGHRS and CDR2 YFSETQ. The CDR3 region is CASSLATSGSSDTQYF. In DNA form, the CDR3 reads TGCGCCAGCAGCTTGGCGACTAGCGGGAGTTCAGATACGCAGTATTTT.